This entry lists 28 T cell receptor beta chains sequenced from one sample in a study of T cells after posttransplantation cyclophosphamide. Sequencing used immunoSEQ multiplex PCR; TCRdb keeps in-frame clones, though not all of them. The record shows about 36,000 clones for this sample, with no singletons present. Sequencing was performed on PBMCs. Receptors originate from a girl aged 5-17 years in good health, CMV-negative, and a related stem cell transplant donor.

This clone has at least ten counts. This chain uses TRBV19 with TRBJ1-5; possible D gene TRBD1, 6 bases. The germline V and J ends were trimmed by 8 bases and 5 bases, with 16 bases remaining between them. The germline V gene encodes CDR1 LNHDA and CDR2 SQIVND (reference sequence). The length of the CDR3 is 14 residues. This CDR3 reads CASGPGWGHQPQHF. Written as DNA, the CDR3 is TGTGCCAGTGGTCCGGGGTGGGGGCATCAGCCCCAGCATTTT.

CDR3 bases: TGTGCCAGCTCACCTACCAAGGGGTCCCCAAGCCAAGAGACCCAGTACTTC. Its translation is CASSPTKGSPSQETQYF. This sequence joins TRBV18 and TRBJ2-5, with D possibly being TRBD1 (5 bases). V was pared by 3 bases and J by 1 base, with 18 bases between. The germline CDR1 and CDR2 sequences are KGHSH and LQKENI. The CDR3 consists of 17 residues.

The genes are TRBV6-5 and TRBJ2-3, with a tentative D call TRBD2 (7 bases). The CDR3 runs to 14 residues. Germline values: CDR1 MNHEY, CDR2 SVGAGI. V was cut by 6 bases and J by 6 bases, with 16 bases left in between. The CDR3: CASRGLGGGDTQYF. The CDR3 nucleotides are TGTGCCAGCAGAGGACTAGGGGGAGGGGATACGCAGTATTTT.

There are many counts of this clone. The chain has TRBV6-5 and TRBJ2-7; D is possibly TRBD1 (7 bases). The germline V gene encodes CDR1 MNHEY and CDR2 SVGAGI. This CDR3 is 13 amino acids long. Between the trimmed V and J ends, which lost 4 bases and 4 bases, there was a span of 11 bases. CDR3 nucleotide sequence: TGTGCCAGCAGTTCAGGGGGGAGATACGAGCAGTACTTC. The encoded protein is CASSSGGRYEQYF.

This clone was observed at least ten times. The identical CDR3 is also encoded by other nucleotide sequences in the sample. The chain combines TRBV9 with TRBJ2-2; TRBD2 matches at 13 bases. Germline V gene lookup returns CDR1 SGDLS and CDR2 YYNGEE. This CDR3 region has 17 residues. After removal of 0 bases from V and 7 bases from J, the junction contained 6 bases not matched to a gene. The CDR3 sequence: CASSVDGLAGAVGELFF. CDR3 nucleotide sequence: TGTGCCAGCAGCGTAGACGGACTAGCGGGAGCGGTCGGGGAGCTGTTTTTT.

There are many counts of this clone. No conserved phenylalanine or tryptophan ends this CDR3, so it is likely a read error. The DNA is left out, because the CDR3 cannot be placed on it with certainty; the CDR3 is given as TCRdb lists it. This chain links TRBV7-2 with TRBJ2-7; the listed D gene, TRBD2, was not tested against the DNA. 13 amino acids form the CDR3, both terminal residues included. CDR1 and CDR2 from the germline V gene are SGHTA and FQGNSA. This chain's CDR3 is CASSLASSGRAEI.

This clone was detected ten times or more. The chain is built from TRBV27 and TRBJ1-2; 8 bases fit TRBD1. V lost 5 bases and J lost 6; bases outside the gene matches: 11. Germline CDR1 is MNHEY and CDR2 is SMNVEV (reference sequence). The CDR3 length is 15 residues. In DNA, the CDR3 is TGTGCCAGCAGTCTCAGATCGACAGGGGTGGATGGCTACACCTTC. This codes for CASSLRSTGVDGYTF.

This clone has more than one count but fewer than ten. This chain connects TRBV7-6 to TRBJ2-7; 9 bases fit TRBD2. The CDR3 totals 14 residues. Unmatched junction bases numbered 6, after V lost 5 bases and J lost 4 bases. Germline-derived CDR1 and CDR2 are SGHVS and FNYEAQ. CDR3 sequence (DNA): TGTGCCAGCAGCCCCCGCGGGGGGGGATACGAGCAGTACTTC. It encodes CASSPRGGGYEQYF.

This clone was seen at least ten times. V is TRBV4-1 and J is TRBJ1-4; 7 nucleotides line up with TRBD1. The V gene's germline CDR1 is MGHRA and CDR2 YSYEKL. V lost 3 bases, J lost 3 bases, and 1 base stayed unmatched. The CDR3 contains 14 residues. CDR3 nucleotides: TGCGCCAGCAGCCAGGGACAGTCTAATGAAAAACTGTTTTTT. Its protein is CASSQGQSNEKLFF.

In the case of this clone: Mismatch with germline at one junction end may stem from a read error. This chain uses TRBV18 with TRBJ1-2; tentatively, D is TRBD1 (6 bases). The CDR3 length is 13 residues. Germline CDR1 is KGHSH and CDR2 is LQKENI. The CDR3 protein is CASSLQDSYGYSF. CDR3 nucleotides: TGTGCCAGCTCATTACAGGACAGCTATGGCTACTCCTTC.

This clone was detected many times. V and J are TRBV7-2 and TRBJ2-1, with 9 bases matching TRBD2. CDR1 is SGHTA, CDR2 FQGNSA, per germline. Unmatched junction bases numbered 3, after V lost 0 bases and J lost 6 bases. CDR3 length equals 15 residues. The CDR3 bases are TGTGCCAGCAGCTTAGCTAGCGGGAGCGCCAATGAGCAGTTCTTC. Amino acid sequence: CASSLASGSANEQFF.

This clone was seen ten or more times. The chain couples TRBV6-1 to TRBJ1-5, with 7 bases identical to TRBD1. Germline-derived CDR1 and CDR2 are MNHNS and SASEGT. The CDR3 sequence is 17 residues long. The junction had 6 bases not matched to a gene; V was cut back by 0 bases and J by 1 base. DNA for the CDR3: TGTGCCAGCAGTGAAGCGAGGGGGCCTGCCAGCAATCAGCCCCAGCATTTT. Amino acid sequence: CASSEARGPASNQPQHF.

This clone was seen many times. V is TRBV5-1 and J is TRBJ1-2; TRBD1 might be the D (5 bases). Germline values: CDR1 SGHRS, CDR2 YFSETQ. The CDR3 contains 16 residues. With 4 bases removed from V and 5 bases from J, the gap between germline ends came to 21 bases. The chain's CDR3 is CASSTDMGSYPYGYTF. CDR3 sequence (DNA): TGCGCCAGCAGCACGGACATGGGATCCTATCCATATGGCTACACCTTC.

This clone was detected many times. J is TRBJ1-1 and V is TRBV7-2, with a possible D match to TRBD1 (6 bases). The CDR3 extends over 12 amino acids. V gave up 3 bases and J gave up 8 bases, with 10 bases separating them. CDR1 and CDR2 (germline): SGHTA, FQGNSA. The CDR3 sequence is CASSFIGTEAFF. The DNA for the CDR3 is TGTGCCAGCAGCTTCATAGGGACAGAAGCTTTCTTT.

In this sample, this clone turned up many times. CDR3 amino acids: CASSSDFSYEQYF. Written as DNA, the CDR3 is TGTGCCAGCAGTTCGGACTTCTCCTACGAGCAGTACTTC. V usage is TRBV5-5 and J usage is TRBJ2-7; D possibly corresponds to TRBD2 (5 bases). Germline lookup yields CDR1 SGHKS and CDR2 YYEKEE (reference sequence). This CDR3 has 13 amino acids. Trimming removed 5 bases at V and 0 bases at J, with 9 bases between.

This clone was detected many times. CDR3 coding DNA: TGTGCCAGCAGTGATATGGGACACGTTACGAATTCACCCCTCCACTTT. Translation: CASSDMGHVTNSPLHF. The chain joins TRBV2 to TRBJ1-6, with D possibly TRBD1 on 6 matching bases. Germline CDR1 SNHLY, CDR2 FYNNEI. Trimming removed 3 bases from V and 7 bases from J, with 16 bases in between. This CDR3 has 16 amino acids.

On this clone itself: The junction departs from germline at one end; a sequencing error may be responsible. V and J are TRBV28 and TRBJ1-2; no reliable D call. This CDR3 has 14 residues. Germline V CDR1 and CDR2: MDHEN, SYDVKM. The CDR3 DNA is TGTGCCAGCAGGCTCCGTAGTTCTAACTATGGCCACACCTTC. Translation gives CASRLRSSNYGHTF.

This clone was seen more than once but under ten times. The chain links TRBV7-5 to TRBJ1-2; the table calls TRBD1, which could not be checked here. TRBV7-5 is reported as a pseudogene. The CDR3 is 14 residues long. DNA for the CDR3: TGTGTCAGAAGCTTAGTAGACAGCAACTATGGCTACACCTTC. It encodes CVRSLVDSNYGYTF.

There are many counts of this clone. This chain connects TRBV27 to TRBJ2-2, with 9 bases matching TRBD2. CDR3 length: 16 residues. Trimming at V came to 1 base and at J to 5 bases, leaving 5 bases not matched to a gene. Looked up from germline, CDR1 is MNHEY and CDR2 is SMNVEV (reference sequence). The CDR3 is CASSLFGLAGTGELFF. Written as DNA, the CDR3 is TGTGCCAGCAGTTTATTTGGGCTAGCGGGAACCGGGGAGCTGTTTTTT.

This clone has more than one count but fewer than ten. This sequence joins TRBV7-2 and TRBJ2-1; 9 bases are shared with TRBD2. V trimming: 2 bases; J trimming: 8 bases; junction bases outside the gene matches: 7. Germline CDR1 reads SGHTA; CDR2 reads FQGNSA. This CDR3 region has 15 residues. As DNA, the CDR3 is TGTGCCAGCAGCTTACTGGCGGGGGGGCCCCATGAGCAGTTCTTC. It specifies CASSLLAGGPHEQFF.

This clone was picked up many times. This chain links TRBV19 with TRBJ2-2; TRBD1 matches 7 bases. J was trimmed by 4 bases and V by 0 bases; bases with no gene match: 5. CDR1 is LNHDA and CDR2 is SQIVND in the germline V gene (reference sequence). The CDR3 is made up of 16 amino acids. The CDR3 loop reads CASSIETGVFTGELFF. The CDR3 DNA reads as TGTGCCAGTAGTATAGAAACAGGGGTTTTCACCGGGGAGCTGTTTTTT.

The sample holds many counts of this clone. CDR3 DNA: TGTGCCAGCAGGCCCGGACTAGCGGGAGGGCCGAGGTACAATGAGCAGTTCTTC. The encoded protein is CASRPGLAGGPRYNEQFF. The chain couples TRBV2 to TRBJ2-1; 15 nucleotides agree with TRBD2. The V and J ends lost 6 bases and 4 bases, in that order; junction bases with no gene match: 10. This CDR3 comprises 18 residues. The germline CDR1 and CDR2 sequences are SNHLY and FYNNEI.

Only a few counts were recorded for this clone. The chain is built from TRBV5-6 and TRBJ2-1; 14 bases match TRBD2. The trim removed 3 bases at V and 6 bases at J, leaving 8 bases unmatched. The CDR3 loop spans 17 amino acids. The germline V gene encodes CDR1 SGHDT and CDR2 YYEEEE. CDR3 sequence: CASSSSVGLAGVNEQFF. DNA of the CDR3: TGTGCCAGCAGCTCGTCAGTGGGACTAGCGGGGGTCAATGAGCAGTTCTTC.

This clone was picked up a small number of times. This sequence joins TRBV5-1 and TRBJ2-1; TRBD1 aligns across 7 bases. There are 14 residues in the CDR3. The J segment lost 4 bases and the V segment lost 2 bases, leaving 3 bases of the junction unmatched. From germline, CDR1 is SGHRS and CDR2 YFSETQ. The CDR3 bases are TGCGCCAGCAGCTTCCAGGGGGAGTACAATGAGCAGTTCTTC. Protein sequence: CASSFQGEYNEQFF. Variable domain in full (rest from reference TRBV5-1 and TRBJ2-1): KAGVTQTPRYLIKTRGQQVTLSCSPISGHRSVSWYQQTPGQGLQFLFEYFSETQRNKGNFPGRFSGRQFSNSRSEMNVSTLELGDSALYLCASSFQGEYNEQFFGPGTRLTVL.

V and J are TRBV7-2 and TRBJ2-2, with D maybe TRBD1 (6 bases). CDR3 length: 18 amino acids. The germline gives CDR1 SGHTA, CDR2 FQGNSA. The ends were cut back, 1 base at V and 4 bases at J, with 19 bases in the middle. The CDR3 DNA follows: TGTGCCAGCAGCTTAGACGGGACACCTATTTGGGGCACCGGGGAGCTGTTTTTT. Protein sequence: CASSLDGTPIWGTGELFF. Filled out from reference TRBV7-2 and TRBJ2-2, the complete variable domain reads GAGVSQSPSNKVTEKGKDVELRCDPISGHTALYWYRQSLGQGLEFLIYFQGNSAPDKSGLPSDRFSAERTGGSVSTLTIQRTQQEDSAVYLCASSLDGTPIWGTGELFFGEGSRLTVL.

A few counts support this clone. The chain joins TRBV6-1 to TRBJ2-1; D not certain. V was cut by 10 bases and J by 0 bases, with 13 bases left in between. The CDR3 consists of 14 residues. Per the germline V gene, CDR1 is MNHNS and CDR2 is SASEGT. The CDR3 DNA reads as TGTGCCACCACCAGACTCCGCTCCTACAATGAGCAGTTCTTC. As protein: CATTRLRSYNEQFF.

This clone was recorded at least ten times. The chain uses TRBV4-1 and TRBJ1-1; 7 nucleotides line up with TRBD1. J gave up 5 bases and V 6 bases, and 6 bases lay outside the gene matches. The CDR3 has 13 residues. Germline CDR1 MGHRA, CDR2 YSYEKL. The DNA for the CDR3 is TGCGCCAGCAGACCGACAGGGACGACTGAAGCTTTCTTT. Translation: CASRPTGTTEAFF.

This clone was detected ten times or more. The rearrangement uses TRBV6-1 and TRBJ1-3; TRBD1 might be the D (5 bases). Trimming took 4 bases from V and 0 from J, leaving 13 bases between them. Germline lookup yields CDR1 MNHNS and CDR2 SASEGT. This CDR3 is 16 amino acids long. The CDR3 region is CASSGGDLTSGNTIYF. The CDR3 DNA reads TGTGCCAGCAGTGGGGGGGACTTAACCTCTGGAAACACCATATATTTT.